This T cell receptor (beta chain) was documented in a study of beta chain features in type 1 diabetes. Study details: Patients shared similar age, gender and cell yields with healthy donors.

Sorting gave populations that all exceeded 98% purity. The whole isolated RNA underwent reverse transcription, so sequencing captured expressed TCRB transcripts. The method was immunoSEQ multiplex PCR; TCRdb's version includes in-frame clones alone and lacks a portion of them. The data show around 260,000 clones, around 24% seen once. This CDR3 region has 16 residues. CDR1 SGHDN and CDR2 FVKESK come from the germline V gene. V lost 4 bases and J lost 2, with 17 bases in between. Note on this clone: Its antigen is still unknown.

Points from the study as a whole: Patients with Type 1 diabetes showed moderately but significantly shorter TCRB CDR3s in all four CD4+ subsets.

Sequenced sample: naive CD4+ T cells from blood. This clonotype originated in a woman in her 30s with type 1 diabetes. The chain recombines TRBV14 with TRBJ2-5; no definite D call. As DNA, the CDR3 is TGTGCCAGCAGCCGCCCCGTCGGTCGCGAGCAAGAGACCCAGTACTTC. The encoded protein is CASSRPVGREQETQYF.